This T cell receptor (beta chain) was sequenced during a study of T cells after yellow fever vaccination. TCRdb re-analysed the 5' RACE reads in MiXCR, keeping a single row per CDR3 protein. The sample lists around 310,000 distinct CDR3 sequences; 7.5% to 9% were seen once. Regarding this clonotype: Its antigen is not known.

Study outcomes and limitations: Clonotypes found in both CD4 and CD8 compartments made up a small share. Most clones from primary vaccination resurfaced after the booster (nearly 97% CD4, 88% CD8).

This CDR3 is 13 amino acids long. Between the trimmed V and J ends, which lost 6 bases and 5 bases, there was a span of 13 bases. The material sequenced was PBMCs, taken on the day of the first yellow fever vaccination. J is TRBJ2-5 and V is TRBV12-3 or TRBV12-4, with no clear D. This clonotype originated in a man aged 18-30 years who received the YFV17D yellow fever vaccine. The CDR3 is CASRPSEAETQYF. CDR3 bases: TGTGCCAGCAGACCAAGCGAAGCGGAGACCCAGTACTTC.